These 27 T cell receptor beta chains originate from one sample sequenced in a study of Graves' ophthalmopathy and Graves' hyperthyroidism. The TCR beta CDR3 regions underwent amplification from RNA transcripts. HTBI primers were employed in first-round RT-PCR, then a second-round multiplex PCR followed. TCRdb re-analysed the multiplex PCR reads in MiXCR, keeping a single row per CDR3 protein. The sample has almost 750,000 distinct CDR3 sequences; about 44% are singletons. The sequenced sample consisted of peripheral blood. These receptors were obtained from an adult man with Graves' ophthalmopathy.

The J gene is TRBJ2-7, the V gene TRBV7-6; 9 nucleotides match TRBD1. The V segment lost 3 bases and the J segment 6 bases; nucleotides outside the gene matches: 9. This CDR3 region has 15 residues. CDR1 SGHVS and CDR2 FNYEAQ come from the germline V gene. Here the CDR3 DNA reads TGTGCCAGCAGCTTGCGGGGACAGGGACGGCGCGAGCAGTACTTC. It encodes CASSLRGQGRREQYF.

As for this clonotype: A read error is possible here, since a much larger clone lies one base away. The chain carries TRBV2 and TRBJ1-5; no clear D. The germline V gene encodes CDR1 SNHLY and CDR2 FYNNEI. This CDR3 is 14 amino acids long. This CDR3 reads CASSSQDKNQSQHF. CDR3 sequence (DNA): TGTGCCAGCAGCTCCCAAGACAAAAATCAGTCCCAGCATTTT. Based on the CDR3 plus reference TRBV2 and TRBJ1-5, the full variable domain is EPEVTQTPSHQVTQMGQEVILRCVPISNHLYFYWYRQILGQKVEFLVSFYNNEISEKSEIFDDQFSVERPDGSNFTLKIRSTKLEDSAMYFCASSSQDKNQSQHFGDGTRLSIL.

This clonotype occurred many times. This chain uses TRBV10-3 with TRBJ2-5, with 7 bases identical to TRBD1. Trimming at V came to 6 bases and at J to 5 bases, leaving 12 bases not matched to a gene. This CDR3 is 15 amino acids long. Germline-derived CDR1 and CDR2 are ENHRY and SYGVKD. In DNA, the CDR3 is TGTGCCATCAGCCCGGGACAGAGTGCGCGGGAGACCCAGTACTTC. Translation: CAISPGQSARETQYF.

The rearrangement links TRBV2 to TRBJ2-5, with D tentatively TRBD1 or TRBD2 (5 bases each). The germline V gene has CDR1 SNHLY and CDR2 FYNNEI. This CDR3 contains 14 residues. Trimming cost V 5 bases and J 9 bases, with 19 bases left between them. CDR3 sequence reads: CASSPWGIEEAQYF. Here the CDR3 DNA reads TGTGCCAGCAGTCCTTGGGGGATCGAGGAAGCCCAGTACTTC.

This clonotype has more than one count but fewer than ten. This chain joins TRBV10-1 and TRBJ2-7; TRBD1 matches at 9 bases. J was trimmed by 3 bases and V by 1 base; bases with no gene match: 4. CDR1 is WNHNN and CDR2 is SYGVQD in the germline V gene (reference sequence). The CDR3 length is 15 residues. CDR3: CASSEFTGGYYEQYF. The CDR3 nucleotides are TGCGCCAGCAGTGAGTTTACAGGGGGCTACTACGAGCAGTACTTC.

This clonotype was seen a single time. The chain has TRBV5-6 and TRBJ2-5; unclear D gene. CDR1 SGHDT and CDR2 YYEEEE come from the germline V gene. CDR3 size: 13 residues. The V end lost 7 bases, the J end lost 5 bases, and 15 bases lay between the germline ends. Written as DNA, the CDR3 is TGTGCCAGCTCACCAGCGCTACGGGAGACCCAGTACTTC. It codes for CASSPALRETQYF.

The chain employs TRBV7-3 and TRBJ1-1; a weak D match, TRBD1 (6 bases). Germline V gene sequence: CDR1 SGHTA, CDR2 FQGTGA. The CDR3 is 18 residues long. Trimming shortened V by 1 base and J by 0 bases, and 18 bases separated the two germline ends. The CDR3 reads CASSLMGGGGDLNTEAFF. The CDR3 DNA reads as TGTGCCAGCAGCTTAATGGGGGGGGGGGGCGACTTGAACACTGAAGCTTTCTTT.

This clonotype has only a few counts. The chain recombines TRBV20-1 with TRBJ1-1; D is unresolved. CDR1 and CDR2 (germline): DFQATT, SNEGSKA (reference sequence). Trimming took 4 bases from V and 5 from J, leaving 17 bases between them. The CDR3 runs to 14 residues. CDR3 sequence reads: CSATQYQRGTEAFF. CDR3 bases: TGCAGTGCTACCCAGTATCAGAGAGGGACTGAAGCTTTCTTT.

This clonotype was detected many times. The chain joins TRBV9 to TRBJ1-2, with TRBD1 identical over 7 bases. Per the germline V gene, CDR1 is SGDLS and CDR2 is YYNGEE. Trimming took 1 base from V and 7 from J; bases not matched to a gene: 7. The CDR3 has 14 residues. The CDR3 DNA follows: TGTGCCAGCAGCGTACTAGACAGGGACGGTGGCTACACCTTC. Translated, it gives CASSVLDRDGGYTF. Full variable domain (missing parts from reference TRBV9 and TRBJ1-2): DSGVTQTPKHLITATGQRVTLRCSPRSGDLSVYWYQQSLDQGLQFLIQYYNGEERAKGNILERFSAQQFPDLHSELNLSSLELGDSALYFCASSVLDRDGGYTFGSGTRLTVV.

V usage is TRBV25-1 and J usage is TRBJ1-1; TRBD1 aligns across 7 bases. This CDR3 has 16 residues. V lost 5 bases to trimming and J lost 7 bases; unmatched junction nucleotides: 16. Germline V gene data show CDR1 as MGHDK and CDR2 as SYGVNS. The CDR3, as DNA: TGTGCCAGCAGTCCGATTTTTAAGGGACAGCGATATGAAGCTTTCTTT. It specifies CASSPIFKGQRYEAFF.

This clonotype was detected a few times. The chain has TRBV7-9 and TRBJ2-5; the match to TRBD1 covers 8 bases. The CDR3 totals 17 residues. The V segment lost 1 base and the J segment 2 bases; nucleotides outside the gene matches: 9. From germline, CDR1 is SEHNR and CDR2 FQNEAQ (reference sequence). CDR3 in DNA: TGTGCCAGCAGCTTAGATTTTTTAGGACAGGGTCAAGAGACCCAGTACTTC. The encoded protein is CASSLDFLGQGQETQYF.

This clonotype came up a few times. This chain links TRBV29-1 with TRBJ2-7; 9 bases agree with TRBD1. CDR3 length: 13 amino acids. Germline values: CDR1 SQVTM, CDR2 ANQGSEA. The junction had 6 bases not matched to a gene; V was cut back by 7 bases and J by 2 bases. The CDR3 nucleotides are TGCAGCGCTCTCGGACAGGGGACCTACGAGCAGTACTTC. Translation: CSALGQGTYEQYF.

This clonotype was seen only a few times. The chain combines TRBV20-1 with TRBJ2-5, with 8 bases aligning to TRBD2. The CDR3 is 14 amino acids. Germline CDR1 DFQATT, CDR2 SNEGSKA (reference sequence). Losses at the gene ends were 5 bases for V and 3 bases for J; bases not matched to a gene: 8. The CDR3 coding sequence is TGCAGTGCTCCGGGGGGGGCGCGGGAAGAGACCCAGTACTTC. Amino acids: CSAPGGAREETQYF.

This clonotype was recorded many times. V is TRBV20-1 and J is TRBJ2-5, with unresolved D. V lost 0 bases, J lost 7 bases, and 12 bases lay in between. The CDR3 length is 13 residues. Germline CDR1 is DFQATT and CDR2 is SNEGSKA (reference sequence). CDR3 DNA sequence: TGCAGTGCTAGAGATCCGGTTCTGGGGACCCAGTACTTC. Its translation: CSARDPVLGTQYF.

For this clonotype: It may be a read error: a sequence one base away is much more abundant. The V gene is TRBV9, the J gene TRBJ1-1; the D is unclear. This CDR3 contains 14 residues. Per germline, CDR1 SGDLS and CDR2 YYNGEE. The CDR3 DNA follows: TGTGCCAGCAGCGCGGACGGAATGAACACTGAAGCTTCCTTT. It encodes CASSADGMNTEASF.

The rearrangement links TRBV2 to TRBJ1-2, with a weak D call TRBD1 (5 bases). V was trimmed by 6 bases and J by 8 bases, leaving 16 bases between them. CDR1 SNHLY and CDR2 FYNNEI come from the germline V gene. The CDR3 has 13 residues. The CDR3 DNA reads as TGTGCCAGCAGATTCGGCAGGGTGGAAGGCTACACCTTC. This sequence encodes CASRFGRVEGYTF.

This clonotype turned up a few times. The CDR3 is CASSSYVAAHYEQYF. CDR3 sequence (DNA): TGTGCCAGCAGTTCGTATGTAGCGGCCCACTACGAGCAGTACTTC. The chain joins TRBV2 to TRBJ2-7, with TRBD2 as a possible D gene (6 bases). This CDR3 contains 15 residues. The ends were cut back, 5 bases at V and 3 bases at J, with 17 bases in the middle. Per the germline V gene, CDR1 is SNHLY and CDR2 is FYNNEI.

This clonotype appeared a few times. The V call is TRBV14, the J call TRBJ1-5; tentatively, D is TRBD1 (6 bases). Germline CDR1 and CDR2: SGHDN and FVKESK. CDR3 length equals 17 residues. Trimming cost V 4 bases and J 1 base, with 17 bases left between them. In nucleotides, the CDR3 is TGTGCCAGCAGCCCCAAAATAGGACAGAGAAGCAATCAGCCCCAGCATTTT. This codes for CASSPKIGQRSNQPQHF.

V usage is TRBV20-1 and J usage is TRBJ2-7, with no clear D. Germline values: CDR1 DFQATT, CDR2 SNEGSKA (reference sequence). This CDR3 has 12 residues. Between the trimmed V and J ends, which lost 1 base and 6 bases, there was a span of 10 bases. The CDR3 DNA sequence: TGCAGTGCTAGAGGCCAGCGATTCGAGCAGTACTTC. Encoded protein: CSARGQRFEQYF.

The rearrangement joins TRBV6-5 to TRBJ1-3; D may be TRBD1 (6 bases). Trimming shortened V by 6 bases and J by 1 base, and 13 bases separated the two germline ends. This CDR3 is built from 15 residues. In germline, CDR1 is MNHEY, CDR2 SVGAGI. The DNA for the CDR3 is TGTGCCAGCAGCGACAACGGACAGTCTGGAAACACCATATATTTT. Encoded protein: CASSDNGQSGNTIYF.

This clonotype was seen more than once but under ten times. CDR3 nucleotide sequence: TGTGCCAGCAGCCTACCGGGTGGGGGGGACAGGGGGTTCGAGCAGTACTTC. This codes for CASSLPGGGDRGFEQYF. The chain links TRBV7-2 to TRBJ2-7; 11 bases fit TRBD1. This CDR3 is built from 17 residues. Germline CDR1 is SGHTA and CDR2 is FQGNSA. V was pared by 5 bases and J by 6 bases, with 15 bases of the junction left unmatched.

The J gene is TRBJ2-7, the V gene TRBV10-3, with 11 bases that match TRBD2. The CDR3 contains 12 residues. Trimming took 10 bases from V and 4 from J; bases not matched to a gene: 3. Germline V gene lookup returns CDR1 ENHRY and CDR2 SYGVKD. DNA of the CDR3: TGTGCCACCGGGACTAGCGGATACGAGCAGTACTTC. Its translation: CATGTSGYEQYF.

The sample holds a few counts of this clonotype. The gene calls are TRBV29-1 and TRBJ2-5; TRBD1 matches 11 bases. The CDR3 loop spans 16 amino acids. Germline CDR1 is SQVTM and CDR2 is ANQGSEA. V lost 1 base to trimming and J lost 0 bases; unmatched junction nucleotides: 4. CDR3 nucleotide sequence: TGCAGCGTTGAAGGCGGGACAGGGGGGTACCAAGAGACCCAGTACTTC. Translating gives CSVEGGTGGYQETQYF. Full variable domain (outside the CDR3, taken from reference TRBV29-1 and TRBJ2-5): SAVISQKPSRDICQRGTSLTIQCQVDSQVTMMFWYRQQPGQSLTLIATANQGSEATYESGFVIDKFPISRPNLTFSTLTVSNMSPEDSSIYLCSVEGGTGGYQETQYFGPGTRLLVL.

At least ten counts were recorded for this clonotype. The gene calls are TRBV15 and TRBJ2-7, with 8 nucleotides matching TRBD1. V dropped 1 base and J dropped 3; count of bases not matched to a gene: 5. The CDR3 has 15 residues. Germline lookup yields CDR1 LNHNV and CDR2 YYDKDF (reference sequence). This CDR3 reads CATSRGQGRIYEQYF. The CDR3, as DNA: TGTGCCACCAGCAGAGGACAGGGGCGCATCTACGAGCAGTACTTC.

The chain carries TRBV5-1 and TRBJ2-5; TRBD1 might be the D (5 bases). The J call may be mistaken, given a closer DNA end match to TRBJ2-7. The CDR3 loop spans 16 amino acids. CDR1 and CDR2 (germline): SGHRS, YFSETQ. The CDR3 coding sequence is TGCGCCAGCAGCTTGGTGCAGGGCTTGACCTCCTACGAGCAGTACTTC. Residues: CASSLVQGLTSYEQYF.

The genes are TRBV20-1 and TRBJ2-7; D is unclear. The CDR3 consists of 14 residues. V was clipped by 3 bases and J by 0 bases, with 12 bases between them. CDR1 is DFQATT, CDR2 SNEGSKA, per germline (reference sequence). The CDR3 DNA reads TGCAGTGCTAGTGAGGCTGGGAACTCCTACGAGCAGTACTTC. Translating gives CSASEAGNSYEQYF.

V and J are TRBV7-8 and TRBJ1-3, with 7 positions matching TRBD1. The germline CDR1 and CDR2 sequences are SGHVS and FQNEAQ. V lost 5 bases, J lost 3 bases, and 4 bases stayed unmatched. This CDR3 is built from 14 residues. CDR3 sequence reads: CASSVTGVGNTIYF. The CDR3 DNA reads as TGTGCCAGCAGCGTCACAGGGGTTGGAAACACCATATATTTT.